What follows describes a single T cell receptor (beta chain). The antigen remains unidentified. Germline-derived CDR1 and CDR2 are GTSNPN and SVGIG (reference sequence). CDR3 length: 13 residues. Trimming left V 0 bases short and J 6 bases short, with 9 bases between. The sample originates from a study of shared clonotypes between healthy human individuals. Study outcomes and limitations: Non-shared clonotypes had lower generation probabilities than those shared by all four donors.

An assay was performed, and its level was deep. Replicate PCRs for sorted subsets used 200 ng DNA; this equaled tens of thousands of T cell genomes. Produced via immunoSEQ multiplex PCR; TCRdb's table is partial and in-frame only. This sample has roughly 2,500,000 clones; 93% occur once, and the top ten carry approximately 0.36%. This TCR came from a man in his late teens or twenties in good health. Some clones in this sample may be carry-over from other donors' samples. Source material: naive CD4+ T cells from PBMCs. Subset defined: CD45RA+ positively selected. The rearrangement joins TRBV30 to TRBJ1-5; unclear D gene. CDR3 sequence reads: CAWSVRTGQPQHF. The CDR3 DNA sequence: TGTGCCTGGAGTGTACGGACGGGTCAGCCCCAGCATTTT.